Below are 10 T cell receptor beta chains sequenced from a single sample in a study of blood T cell repertoires in COVID-19. Sequenced by immunoSEQ multiplex PCR; TCRdb stores in-frame clones only, minus some. The data contain approximately 50,000 clones, approximately 80% of them singletons. The sequenced sample consisted of PBMCs or T cells enriched from blood (not recorded which). Receptors originate from a woman aged 45-65 years with acute COVID-19.

This rearrangement joins TRBV11-2 to TRBJ1-3; 7 nucleotides match TRBD1. CDR3 length: 16 amino acids. Looked up from germline, CDR1 is SGHAT and CDR2 is FQNNGV. V dropped 6 bases and J dropped 4; count of bases not matched to a gene: 12. The CDR3 region has the DNA TGTGCCAGCAGTCAACGACAGGGAAGGTCAGGAAACACCATATATTTT. It is translated as CASSQRQGRSGNTIYF.

The rearrangement uses TRBV27 and TRBJ2-7; possible D gene TRBD1, 6 bases. Germline V lookup: CDR1 MNHEY, CDR2 SMNVEV (reference sequence). The CDR3 is 15 residues long. Between the trimmed V and J ends, which lost 4 bases and 6 bases, there was a span of 19 bases. DNA for the CDR3: TGTGCCAGCAGTTCCCTGGGGGCAGGTCGTCCCGAGCAGTACTTC. This encodes CASSSLGAGRPEQYF.

This chain joins TRBV27 and TRBJ2-1; D is perhaps TRBD2 (5 bases). Germline lookup yields CDR1 MNHEY and CDR2 SMNVEV (reference sequence). This CDR3 is 18 amino acids long. Trimming removed 6 bases at V and 6 bases at J, with 27 bases between. CDR3 region: CASSPPGRAGRGSNEQFF. In DNA, the CDR3 is TGTGCCAGCAGCCCCCCTGGTCGGGCAGGCAGAGGGTCCAATGAGCAGTTCTTC.

This rearrangement joins TRBV25-1 to TRBJ2-7; D not certain. This CDR3 contains 12 residues. Deletions cut 6 bases from V and 3 bases from J, with 9 bases between. Germline values: CDR1 MGHDK, CDR2 SYGVNS. The CDR3, as DNA: TGTGCCAGCAGCGCCGGCGGCTACGAGCAGTACTTC. It yields the protein CASSAGGYEQYF.

CDR3 DNA sequence: TGTGCCAGCAGCTTAGACGGCAGGGGGGACTATGGCTACACCTTC. Translated, it gives CASSLDGRGDYGYTF. The chain employs TRBV7-8 and TRBJ1-2; 7 positions match TRBD1. The CDR3 contains 15 residues. Trimming cost V 1 base and J 3 bases; bases outside gene matches: 5. Germline V gives CDR1 SGHVS, CDR2 FQNEAQ.

Concerning this clone itself: A junction boundary mismatches the germline segment, possibly from a read error. The chain employs TRBV3-1 (or the pseudogene TRBV3-2) and TRBJ1-2, with D possibly being TRBD1 (5 bases). Germline loops: CDR1 LGHDT, CDR2 YNNKEL (reference sequence). This CDR3 comprises 18 residues. The CDR3 sequence: CASRQAGPKVSIDYGYTF. The CDR3 DNA follows: TGTGCCAGCAGACAAGCAGGGCCCAAGGTCTCGATTGACTATGGCTACACCTTC.

The J gene is TRBJ1-3, the V gene TRBV20-1, with D tentatively TRBD1 (6 bases). CDR3 size: 15 residues. Germline V gene data show CDR1 as DFQATT and CDR2 as SNEGSKA (reference sequence). V was pared by 3 bases and J by 4 bases, with 16 bases between. Written as DNA, the CDR3 is TGCAGTGCTAGTAGTCCCAGGGGCGCGGGAAACACCATATATTTT. It codes for CSASSPRGAGNTIYF.

This clone was picked up one time. This chain uses TRBV19 with TRBJ1-2, with TRBD1 matching over 7 bases. This CDR3 is built from 15 residues. The J segment lost 4 bases and the V segment lost 5 bases, leaving 10 bases of the junction unmatched. Germline V gene sequence: CDR1 LNHDA, CDR2 SQIVND (reference sequence). The CDR3 DNA reads TGTGCCAGTAGTTTGAGCCGGGACAGCCCCTATGGCTACACCTTC. It codes for CASSLSRDSPYGYTF.

This chain connects TRBV5-1 to TRBJ2-5; 9 nucleotides line up with TRBD1. The CDR3 is made up of 18 amino acids. The V gene end was trimmed by 4 bases and the J gene end by 1 base; junction bases not matched to a gene: 14. The V gene's germline CDR1 is SGHRS and CDR2 YFSETQ. The CDR3 region is CASSHPPGTGFGQETQYF. The CDR3, as DNA: TGCGCCAGCAGCCACCCGCCCGGGACAGGGTTTGGCCAAGAGACCCAGTACTTC.

The rearrangement uses TRBV30 and TRBJ1-4, with TRBD1 matching over 9 bases. J was trimmed by 3 bases and V by 2 bases; bases with no gene match: 13. The CDR3 covers 18 residues. Germline CDR1 and CDR2: GTSNPN and SVGIG (reference sequence). The CDR3 loop is CAWSPTLGQGRPNEKLFF. CDR3 in DNA: TGTGCCTGGAGTCCTACGTTGGGACAGGGTAGGCCTAATGAAAAACTGTTTTTT.